This paragraph reports one T cell receptor beta chain. What it binds is unknown. This CDR3 is 19 amino acids long. V was clipped by 6 bases and J by 3 bases; unmatched bases: 18. Germline values: CDR1 SGHRS, CDR2 YFSETQ. TCRdb redid the calling of the reads with MiXCR, one entry per CDR3 protein. Among about 830,000 distinct CDR3 sequences listed, 32% were seen once. This sample was taken from a study of T cell repertoires in cytomegalovirus infection. The overall study: Used in the study were CMV epitopes, some recently identified and HLA-C-restricted, others well-studied and HLA-B-restricted. Public TCR beta signature analysis indicated the presence of both CMV infection and matching HLA type.

General study results and limits: CMV-specific TCR beta clonotypes restricted by HLA-C dominated the ex vivo response.

This receptor was taken from a human donor in good health (CMV status not recorded). Some clones in this sample may be carry-over from other donors' samples. The sequencing used cultured CD8+ T cells from PBMCs, collected from culture after CMV antigen stimulation. This chain uses TRBV5-1 with TRBJ2-2; 9 bases map to TRBD1. CDR3 sequence reads: CASKDSNRGLLWDTGELFF. CDR3 coding DNA: TGCGCCAGCAAGGATTCGAACAGGGGGCTCCTCTGGGACACCGGGGAGCTGTTTTTT.